This TCR beta chain came from a study of blood T cell repertoires in COVID-19. Study-wide context: Spain, Italy and the United States supplied samples that represented acute and convalescent COVID-19. From T cells, B-cell-depleted T cells, or PBMCs came the material, which was cDNA or gDNA.

Per the authors' pipeline: Cell counts per sample came from amplifying reference gene primers. Clones were read by immunoSEQ multiplex PCR, and TCRdb kept only the in-frame ones, dropping some. D and trimming come from the DNA, and the V and J calls and clone size come from that table. This table holds 120,000 to 150,000 clones, around 81% found once. The V end lost 7 bases, the J end lost 4 bases, and 10 bases lay between the germline ends. There are 13 residues in the CDR3. Per germline, CDR1 MDHEN and CDR2 SYDVKM. This TCR was recovered from a woman in her thirties or forties with active or convalescent COVID-19. The sample taken for sequencing was peripheral blood. This sequence joins TRBV28 and TRBJ2-2; the D gene is possibly TRBD1 (5 bases). The CDR3 is CASTRVTTGELFF. The CDR3 DNA reads TGTGCCAGCACCAGGGTAACCACCGGGGAGCTGTTTTTT.